The sequence of this T cell receptor (beta chain) was determined in a study of fetal regulatory T cell absence and autoimmunity. Across the study: Without clinical diabetes, IPEX patients showed exocrine pancreas autoimmunity.

This clone was recorded a few times. As yet, its antigen is unknown. General study results and limits: The oligoclonal enrichment was interpreted as supporting antigen-driven pancreatic autoimmunity before birth in IPEX syndrome. Oligoclonal TCR enrichment in pancreas over cord blood reached over 90-fold for some clones.

The CDR3 totals 14 residues. CDR1 and CDR2 from the germline V gene are LNHDA and SQIVND (reference sequence). V was trimmed by 4 bases and J by 0 bases, leaving 10 bases between them. Libraries were prepared by immunoSEQ multiplex PCR; TCRdb keeps only in-frame clonotypes and omits some of them. Found here are 95,000 to 100,000 clones, roughly 78% of them singletons; the top ten hold 1.5% to 2%. Sequencing used pancreas tissue. This sequence joins TRBV19 and TRBJ2-7; D perhaps matches TRBD1 (5 bases). This receptor was obtained from a male donor with IPEX syndrome. This CDR3 is CASSTQTDSYEQYF. CDR3 coding DNA: TGTGCCAGTAGTACCCAGACAGACTCCTACGAGCAGTACTTC.